Following are 29 T cell receptor beta chains from one sample sequenced in a study of control samples from healthy donors and cancer patients. Repertoires were generated with immunoSEQ multiplex PCR, while TCRdb's copy carries only in-frame clones and drops some. The sample contains about 100,000 clones, 85% of which appear only once. The specimen sequenced was blood. Receptors were obtained from a man aged 25-45 years in good health.

The chain couples TRBV5-1 to TRBJ2-5, with D perhaps given as TRBD1 or TRBD2 (5 bases each). Trimming took 2 bases from V and 7 from J, leaving 15 bases between them. CDR1 is SGHRS and CDR2 is YFSETQ in the germline V gene. CDR3 length: 14 residues. The CDR3 here is CASSLRHPGATQYF. The CDR3 DNA follows: TGCGCCAGCAGCTTACGACATCCCGGGGCGACCCAGTACTTC.

The J gene is TRBJ1-6, the V gene TRBV5-1; tentatively, D is TRBD1 (5 bases). The CDR3 totals 19 residues. V was clipped by 2 bases and J by 5 bases, with 23 bases between them. From germline, CDR1 is SGHRS and CDR2 YFSETQ. The CDR3 region is CASSLRPLVGGTDNSPLHF. The DNA of the CDR3 is TGCGCCAGCAGCTTACGACCACTAGTGGGGGGAACCGATAATTCACCCCTCCACTTT. Complete variable domain (other parts from reference TRBV5-1 and TRBJ1-6): KAGVTQTPRYLIKTRGQQVTLSCSPISGHRSVSWYQQTPGQGLQFLFEYFSETQRNKGNFPGRFSGRQFSNSRSEMNVSTLELGDSALYLCASSLRPLVGGTDNSPLHFGNGTRLTVT.

In this sample, this clone turned up a few times. The chain links TRBV28 to TRBJ1-4, with 7 positions matching TRBD1. This CDR3 spans 13 amino acids. Trimming took 11 bases from V and 6 from J; bases not matched to a gene: 9. Germline V gives CDR1 MDHEN, CDR2 SYDVKM. As DNA, the CDR3 is TGTGCCGTACTCCGGGACAGTTATGAAAAACTGTTTTTT. As protein: CAVLRDSYEKLFF.

This chain joins TRBV7-9 and TRBJ2-5; a possible D gene is TRBD2 (6 bases). The germline CDR1 and CDR2 sequences are SEHNR and FQNEAQ (reference sequence). CDR3 length: 13 residues. The V and J ends lost 6 bases and 7 bases respectively, with 15 bases between them. The CDR3 region is CASSRIAAGTQYF. The CDR3 DNA is TGTGCCAGCAGTCGAATAGCGGCGGGGACCCAGTACTTC.

Worth noting for this clone: The same CDR3 can be traced to other DNA sequences in this sample. This chain connects TRBV10-3 to TRBJ2-1, with D hard to call. Trimming left V 4 bases short and J 0 bases short, with 7 bases between. This CDR3 has 14 residues. Germline V gives CDR1 ENHRY, CDR2 SYGVKD. CDR3 nucleotide sequence: TGTGCCATCAGTGCACAGAGCTCCTACAATGAGCAGTTCTTC. Translated: CAISAQSSYNEQFF.

The chain uses TRBV28 and TRBJ1-5; TRBD1 might be the D (5 bases). Between the trimmed V and J ends, which lost 6 bases and 6 bases, there was a span of 15 bases. The CDR3 totals 14 residues. CDR1 and CDR2 from the germline V gene are MDHEN and SYDVKM. The CDR3 DNA reads as TGTGCCAGCAGGTCGCCTTGGGGCTCTCAGCCCCAGCATTTT. This sequence encodes CASRSPWGSQPQHF.

This clone was seen a single time. The V and J genes are TRBV2 and TRBJ2-1; 10 positions agree with TRBD2. The germline V gene encodes CDR1 SNHLY and CDR2 FYNNEI. J gave up 6 bases and V 0 bases, and 2 bases lay outside the gene matches. The length of the CDR3 is 15 residues. The CDR3 region is CASSEARTSGNEQFF. In DNA form, the CDR3 reads TGTGCCAGCAGTGAAGCGCGGACTAGCGGCAATGAGCAGTTCTTC.

The chain carries TRBV12-5 and TRBJ2-2, with D tentatively TRBD1 (5 bases). Trimming left V 7 bases short and J 1 base short, with 13 bases between. The CDR3 loop spans 15 amino acids. The germline V gene encodes CDR1 LGHNT and CDR2 FRNRAP. CDR3 coding DNA: TGTGCTAGTGCTAACGACAGAAAGAACACCGGGGAGCTGTTTTTT. Amino acids: CASANDRKNTGELFF.

The chain uses TRBV5-1 and TRBJ1-3, with D tentatively TRBD1 (5 bases). Per germline, CDR1 SGHRS and CDR2 YFSETQ. V was shortened by 3 bases and J by 0 bases, with 13 bases between the two germline ends. There are 16 residues in the CDR3. CDR3 nucleotides: TGCGCCAGCAGCTCGACAGACCACAGCTCTGGAAACACCATATATTTT. Its translation: CASSSTDHSSGNTIYF.

V and J are TRBV19 and TRBJ1-2, with D unresolved. Germline CDR1 LNHDA, CDR2 SQIVND (reference sequence). This CDR3 is built from 16 residues. Trimming stripped 5 bases from V and 3 bases from J, with 19 bases between. The CDR3 loop is CASSALKTELYYGYTF. The CDR3 DNA sequence: TGTGCCAGTAGTGCCCTTAAGACGGAGTTATACTATGGCTACACCTTC.

The V call is TRBV5-5, the J call TRBJ2-7; 7 bases are shared with TRBD1. CDR3 length: 15 residues. V trimming: 0 bases; J trimming: 2 bases; junction bases outside the gene matches: 5. CDR1 is SGHKS and CDR2 is YYEKEE in the germline V gene (reference sequence). CDR3 nucleotides: TGTGCCAGCAGCTTGGTGGGGACAGAAGCCTACGAGCAGTACTTC. This codes for CASSLVGTEAYEQYF. Full variable domain (rest looked up from reference TRBV5-5 and TRBJ2-7): DAGVTQSPTHLIKTRGQQVTLRCSPISGHKSVSWYQQVLGQGPQFIFQYYEKEERGRGNFPDRFSARQFPNYSSELNVNALLLGDSALYLCASSLVGTEAYEQYFGPGTRLTVT.

V is TRBV7-9 and J is TRBJ2-5; no reliable D call. Per germline, CDR1 SEHNR and CDR2 FQNEAQ (reference sequence). The ends were cut back, 4 bases at V and 2 bases at J, with 17 bases in the middle. There are 16 residues in the CDR3. CDR3 bases: TGTGCCAGCAGCTCAATCATGCAGGTGGGTCAAGAGACCCAGTACTTC. Translating gives CASSSIMQVGQETQYF.

The chain couples TRBV7-3 to TRBJ2-7, with a weak D call TRBD2 (5 bases). V was trimmed by 0 bases and J by 5 bases, leaving 17 bases between them. The CDR3 has 16 amino acids. Per germline, CDR1 SGHTA and CDR2 FQGTGA. The CDR3 here is CASSLTASGPIHEQYF. The CDR3 coding sequence is TGTGCCAGCAGCTTAACGGCCAGCGGCCCCATCCACGAGCAGTACTTC.

This chain connects TRBV9 to TRBJ2-7; TRBD1 agrees at 9 bases. The CDR3 covers 15 residues. Germline CDR1 SGDLS, CDR2 YYNGEE. V lost 0 bases and J lost 0; bases outside the gene matches: 1. The CDR3 reads CASSVGDRDSYEQYF. CDR3 DNA: TGTGCCAGCAGCGTAGGGGACAGGGACTCCTACGAGCAGTACTTC.

This clone was picked up one time. V usage is TRBV2 and J usage is TRBJ1-5, with D possibly TRBD1 on 6 matching bases. V lost 0 bases and J lost 0, with 18 bases in between. The CDR3 runs to 19 residues. Germline V gene lookup returns CDR1 SNHLY and CDR2 FYNNEI. CDR3 sequence (DNA): TGTGCCAGCAGTGAAGCGCTAGGGGACATCTCGTTTAGCAATCAGCCCCAGCATTTT. It is translated as CASSEALGDISFSNQPQHF. The whole variable domain, filled in from reference TRBV2 and TRBJ1-5, reads EPEVTQTPSHQVTQMGQEVILRCVPISNHLYFYWYRQILGQKVEFLVSFYNNEISEKSEIFDDQFSVERPDGSNFTLKIRSTKLEDSAMYFCASSEALGDISFSNQPQHFGDGTRLSIL.

The gene calls are TRBV10-3 and TRBJ1-2, with 9 bases that match TRBD1. The V and J ends lost 4 bases and 0 bases, in that order; junction bases with no gene match: 6. The CDR3 is 16 residues long. Germline loops: CDR1 ENHRY, CDR2 SYGVKD. CDR3 region: CAISVVTGGSNYGYTF. DNA of the CDR3: TGTGCCATCAGTGTAGTGACAGGGGGTTCTAACTATGGCTACACCTTC.

The V and J genes are TRBV3-1 (or the pseudogene TRBV3-2) and TRBJ2-2, with D tentatively TRBD1 (5 bases). Trimming took 1 base from V and 2 from J, leaving 11 bases between them. The CDR3 runs to 16 residues. Germline CDR1 is LGHDT and CDR2 is YNNKEL (reference sequence). CDR3 region: CASSQGWGFNTGELFF. The CDR3 nucleotides read TGTGCCAGCAGCCAAGGATGGGGCTTCAACACCGGGGAGCTGTTTTTT.

This clone has a handful of counts. The chain joins TRBV27 to TRBJ2-1; 14 nucleotides match TRBD2. The CDR3 extends over 15 amino acids. Per germline, CDR1 MNHEY and CDR2 SMNVEV (reference sequence). J gave up 9 bases and V 4 bases, and 5 bases lay outside the gene matches. DNA of the CDR3: TGTGCCAGCAGTTCCGGACTAGCGGGGGGAAGTGAGCAGTTCTTC. As protein: CASSSGLAGGSEQFF.

The CDR3 reads CSAREDRGQYF. In DNA, the CDR3 is TGCAGTGCTAGGGAGGACAGGGGGCAGTATTTT. The chain has TRBV20-1 and TRBJ2-3, with 9 bases fitting TRBD1. Unmatched junction bases numbered 3, after V lost 3 bases and J lost 11 bases. CDR3 size: 11 residues. Germline V gene lookup returns CDR1 DFQATT and CDR2 SNEGSKA (reference sequence).

This chain links TRBV27 with TRBJ1-1; D call uncertain. Germline V gene sequence: CDR1 MNHEY, CDR2 SMNVEV (reference sequence). Trimming left V 7 bases short and J 0 bases short, with 9 bases between. The CDR3 is made up of 13 amino acids. The CDR3 region is CASKDYMNTEAFF. The CDR3 region has the DNA TGTGCCAGCAAAGATTACATGAACACTGAAGCTTTCTTT.

This rearrangement joins TRBV19 to TRBJ2-2; D perhaps matches TRBD1 (5 bases). Trimming cost V 5 bases and J 0 bases, with 13 bases left between them. This CDR3 contains 16 residues. Germline CDR1 reads LNHDA; CDR2 reads SQIVND (reference sequence). The CDR3 loop is CASSWGRGSNTGELFF. For the CDR3, the DNA is TGTGCCAGTAGTTGGGGTAGGGGTTCGAACACCGGGGAGCTGTTTTTT.

This clone was counted between two and nine times. This chain connects TRBV30 to TRBJ2-3, with TRBD1 matching over 9 bases. The CDR3 is 13 amino acids. With V trimmed by 7 bases and J by 1 base, 3 bases remained unmatched. Germline assignment: CDR1 GTSNPN and CDR2 SVGIG (reference sequence). CDR3 DNA: TGTGCCTCCCGGGACAGGGGCACAGATACGCAGTATTTT. Amino acid sequence: CASRDRGTDTQYF. Variable domain in full (rest from reference TRBV30 and TRBJ2-3): SQTIHQWPATLVQPVGSPLSLECTVEGTSNPNLYWYRQAAGRGLQLLFYSVGIGQISSEVPQNLSASRPQDRQFILSSKKLLLSDSGFYLCASRDRGTDTQYFGPGTRLTVL.

The J gene is TRBJ2-7, the V gene TRBV7-6; 7 bases match TRBD2. Germline assignment: CDR1 SGHVS and CDR2 FNYEAQ. The J segment lost 6 bases and the V segment lost 1 base, leaving 3 bases of the junction unmatched. The CDR3 sequence is 13 residues long. This CDR3 is CASSLGGGGEQYF. The CDR3 region has the DNA TGTGCCAGCAGCTTAGGCGGCGGGGGCGAGCAGTACTTC.

The V gene is TRBV6-1, the J gene TRBJ2-2; 10 nucleotides align to TRBD2. The CDR3 is made up of 17 amino acids. V trimming: 3 bases; J trimming: 6 bases; junction bases outside the gene matches: 10. Per the germline V gene, CDR1 is MNHNS and CDR2 is SASEGT. This CDR3 reads CASSEYTAGGPAGELFF. CDR3 nucleotide sequence: TGTGCCAGCAGTGAGTATACAGCGGGGGGGCCCGCCGGGGAGCTGTTTTTT.

The rearrangement links TRBV30 to TRBJ2-5; 9 bases fit TRBD2. CDR3 length: 15 residues. In germline, CDR1 is GTSNPN, CDR2 SVGIG (reference sequence). Trimming cost V 0 bases and J 2 bases; bases outside gene matches: 4. This CDR3 is CAWSVRLAGQETQYF. The CDR3, as DNA: TGTGCCTGGAGTGTACGTCTAGCGGGGCAAGAGACCCAGTACTTC.

The chain uses TRBV9 and TRBJ1-3, with 7 bases fitting TRBD1. Germline assignment: CDR1 SGDLS and CDR2 YYNGEE. Losses at the gene ends were 3 bases for V and 0 bases for J; bases not matched to a gene: 3. The CDR3 runs 15 residues. CDR3 sequence: CASSAGQDSGNTIYF. As DNA, the CDR3 is TGTGCCAGCAGCGCAGGACAGGACTCTGGAAACACCATATATTTT. Using reference TRBV9 and TRBJ1-3 for the parts outside the CDR3, the full variable domain is DSGVTQTPKHLITATGQRVTLRCSPRSGDLSVYWYQQSLDQGLQFLIQYYNGEERAKGNILERFSAQQFPDLHSELNLSSLELGDSALYFCASSAGQDSGNTIYFGEGSWLTVV.

The V gene is TRBV24-1, the J gene TRBJ2-2, with D hard to call. This CDR3 region has 14 residues. Trimming removed 4 bases from V and 3 bases from J, with 8 bases in between. CDR1 is KGHDR, CDR2 SFDVKD, per germline. In DNA form, the CDR3 reads TGTGCCACCAGTGACCCCGCGTACACCGGGGAGCTGTTTTTT. It yields the protein CATSDPAYTGELFF.

The chain combines TRBV28 with TRBJ1-2; unclear D gene. Germline V gene data show CDR1 as MDHEN and CDR2 as SYDVKM. This CDR3 is built from 12 residues. V gave up 5 bases and J gave up 9 bases, with 13 bases separating them. The CDR3 coding sequence is TGTGCCAGCAGTCCACAGATAATCCGCTACACCTTC. Encoded protein: CASSPQIIRYTF.

This clone was seen repeatedly, ten times or more. The chain carries TRBV5-1 and TRBJ1-1; 7 bases fit TRBD1. The J segment lost 8 bases and the V segment lost 0 bases, leaving 4 bases of the junction unmatched. Germline CDR1 is SGHRS and CDR2 is YFSETQ. This CDR3 comprises 13 residues. The CDR3 spells CASSLGGQREAFF. The CDR3 nucleotides are TGCGCCAGCAGCTTGGGGGGACAGAGGGAAGCTTTCTTT.